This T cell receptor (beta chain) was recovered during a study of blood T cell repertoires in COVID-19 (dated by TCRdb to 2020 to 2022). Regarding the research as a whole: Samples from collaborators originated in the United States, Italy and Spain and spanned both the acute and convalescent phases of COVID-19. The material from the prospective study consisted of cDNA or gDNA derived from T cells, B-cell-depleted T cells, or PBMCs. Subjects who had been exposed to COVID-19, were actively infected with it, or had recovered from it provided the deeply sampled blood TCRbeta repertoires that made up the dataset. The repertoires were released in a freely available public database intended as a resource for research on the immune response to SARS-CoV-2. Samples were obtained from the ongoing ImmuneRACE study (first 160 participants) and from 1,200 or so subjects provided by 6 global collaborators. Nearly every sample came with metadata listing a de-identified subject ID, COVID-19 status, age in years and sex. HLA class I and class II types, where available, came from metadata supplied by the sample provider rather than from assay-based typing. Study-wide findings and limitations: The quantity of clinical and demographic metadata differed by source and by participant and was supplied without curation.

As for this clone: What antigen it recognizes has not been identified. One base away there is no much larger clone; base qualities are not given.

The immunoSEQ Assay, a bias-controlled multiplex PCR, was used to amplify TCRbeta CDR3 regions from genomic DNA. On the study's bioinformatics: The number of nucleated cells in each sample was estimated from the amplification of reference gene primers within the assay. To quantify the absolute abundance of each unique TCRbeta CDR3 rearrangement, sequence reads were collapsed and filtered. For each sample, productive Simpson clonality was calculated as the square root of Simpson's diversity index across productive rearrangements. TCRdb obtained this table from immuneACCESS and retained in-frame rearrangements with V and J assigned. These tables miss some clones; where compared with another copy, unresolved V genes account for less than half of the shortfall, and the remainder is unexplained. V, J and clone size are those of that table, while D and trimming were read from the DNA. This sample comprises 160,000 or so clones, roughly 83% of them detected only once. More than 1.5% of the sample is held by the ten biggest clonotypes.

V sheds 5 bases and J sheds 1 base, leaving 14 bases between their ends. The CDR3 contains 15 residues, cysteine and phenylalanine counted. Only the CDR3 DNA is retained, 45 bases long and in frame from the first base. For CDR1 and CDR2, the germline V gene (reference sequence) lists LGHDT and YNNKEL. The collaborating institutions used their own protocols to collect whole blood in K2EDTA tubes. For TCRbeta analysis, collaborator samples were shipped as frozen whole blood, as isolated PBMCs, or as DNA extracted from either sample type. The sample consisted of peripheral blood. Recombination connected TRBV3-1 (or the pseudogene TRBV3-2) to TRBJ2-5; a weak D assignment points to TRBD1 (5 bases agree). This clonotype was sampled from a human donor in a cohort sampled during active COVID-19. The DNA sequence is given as TGTGCCAGCAGCAGGACATCATTGAGCCAAGAGACCCAGTACTTC. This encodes CASSRTSLSQETQYF.